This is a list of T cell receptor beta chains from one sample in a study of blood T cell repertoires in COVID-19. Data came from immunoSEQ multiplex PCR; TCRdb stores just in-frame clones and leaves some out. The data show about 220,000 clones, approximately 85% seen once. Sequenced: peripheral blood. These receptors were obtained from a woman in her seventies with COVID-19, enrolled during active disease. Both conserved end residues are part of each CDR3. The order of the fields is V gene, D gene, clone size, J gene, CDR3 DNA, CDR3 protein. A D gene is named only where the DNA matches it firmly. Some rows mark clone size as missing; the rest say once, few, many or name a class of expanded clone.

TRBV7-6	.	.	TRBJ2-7	TGTGCCAGCAGCTTAGCGCCCGGGGTCGAGCAGTACTTC	CASSLAPGVEQYF
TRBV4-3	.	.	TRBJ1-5	TGCGCCAGCAGCCCCCAGATACCGGGGATCGGAGGTAGCAATCAGCCCCAGCATTTT	CASSPQIPGIGGSNQPQHF
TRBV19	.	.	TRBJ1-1	TGTGCCAGTGCACGGGGAGGGGCTTTGAACACTGAAGCTTTCTTT	CASARGGALNTEAFF
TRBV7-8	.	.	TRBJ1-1	TGTGCCAGCAGCTTCGAGAGTCGGAACACTGAAGCTTTCTTT	CASSFESRNTEAFF
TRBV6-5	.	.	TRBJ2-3	TGTGCCAGCAGTTATTTGGGGCAATACACAGATACGCAGTATTTT	CASSYLGQYTDTQYF
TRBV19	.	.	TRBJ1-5	TGTGCCAGTAGTATGTCAACAGGGAGACATCAGCCCCAGCATTTT	CASSMSTGRHQPQHF
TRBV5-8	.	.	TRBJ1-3	TGTGCCAGCAGGCTGAGCTCTGGAAACACCATATATTTT	CASRLSSGNTIYF
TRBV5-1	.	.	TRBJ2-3	TGCGCCAGCAGCCCCGTAACAGATACGCAGTATTTT	CASSPVTDTQYF
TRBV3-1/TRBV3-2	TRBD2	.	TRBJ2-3	TGTGCCAGCAGCCCTAGGGGGTGCGGGGGGACAGATACGCAGTATTTT	CASSPRGCGGTDTQYF
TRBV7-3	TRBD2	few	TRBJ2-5	TGTGCCAGCAGCCGGACTAGCGGGAGACGAGAGACCCAGTACTTC	CASSRTSGRRETQYF
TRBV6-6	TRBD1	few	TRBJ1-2	TGTGCCAGCAGTTACCAGGGGGCGCTGGGCTACACCTTC	CASSYQGALGYTF
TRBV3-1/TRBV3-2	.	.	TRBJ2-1	TGTGCCAGCAGCCAAGATCCCGGGAGTCGGAATGAGCAGTTCTTC	CASSQDPGSRNEQFF
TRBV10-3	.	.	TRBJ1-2	TGTGCCATCAGTGGAGCGGGATATGGCTACACCTTC	CAISGAGYGYTF
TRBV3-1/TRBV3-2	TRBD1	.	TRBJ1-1	TGTGCCAGCAGCCAAGATATCGCAGGGGGAGTAGGGATGAACACTGAAGCTTTCTTT	CASSQDIAGGVGMNTEAFF
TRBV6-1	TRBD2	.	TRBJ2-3	TGTGCCAGCAGTGAGCCAAAACTAGCGGGAGGTGCAGATACGCAGTATTTT	CASSEPKLAGGADTQYF
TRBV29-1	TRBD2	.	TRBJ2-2	TGCAGCGTTCTTGCTAGCGGGGGGTCGGGGACCGGGGAGCTGTTTTTT	CSVLASGGSGTGELFF
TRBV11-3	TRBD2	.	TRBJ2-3	TGTGCCAGCAGCCGGAGGTTAGCGGGTCTGGATACGCAGTATTTT	CASSRRLAGLDTQYF
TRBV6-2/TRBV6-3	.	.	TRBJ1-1	TGTGCCAGCAGTTACTCGTACGGGAACACTGAAGCTTTCTTT	CASSYSYGNTEAFF
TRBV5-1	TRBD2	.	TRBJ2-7	TGCGCCAGCAGCTTGGACGGACTAGCGGGGTCCTACGAGCAGTACTTC	CASSLDGLAGSYEQYF
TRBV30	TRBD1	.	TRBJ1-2	TGTGCCTGGAGTCGGGACAGGGATAATGGCTACACCTTC	CAWSRDRDNGYTF
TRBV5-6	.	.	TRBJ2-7	TGTGCCAGCAGCTTGGTCAGGGGAACCTACGAGCAGTACTTC	CASSLVRGTYEQYF
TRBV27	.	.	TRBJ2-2	TGTGCCAGCAGTTATCTAAACACCGGGGAGCTGTTTTTT	CASSYLNTGELFF
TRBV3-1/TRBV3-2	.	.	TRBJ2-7	TGTGCCAGCAGCCAAGACTACGGCAGGGGTATCTACGAGCAGTACTTC	CASSQDYGRGIYEQYF
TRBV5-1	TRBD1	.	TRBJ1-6	TGCGCCAGCAGCTTGAGGGACAGGGTGGGTAATTCACCCCTCCACTTT	CASSLRDRVGNSPLHF
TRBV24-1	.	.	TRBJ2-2	TGTGCCACCAGTGATTTGCGGTTGGGCCTTCCTAACACCGGGGAGCTGTTTTTT	CATSDLRLGLPNTGELFF
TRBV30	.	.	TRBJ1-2	TGTGCCTGGAGCTTTCAGGGAGGAGATGGCTACACCTTC	CAWSFQGGDGYTF
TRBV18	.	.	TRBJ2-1	TGTGCCAGCTCACCTAATATGTCCAATGAGCAGTTCTTC	CASSPNMSNEQFF
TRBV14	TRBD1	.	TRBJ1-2	TGTGCCAGCAGCCAAGATCTGACAGGGGGTATTGGCTATGGCTACACCTTC	CASSQDLTGGIGYGYTF
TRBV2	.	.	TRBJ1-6	TGTGCCAGCAGTGTTTACGCAGGGGATAATTCACCCCTCCACTTT	CASSVYAGDNSPLHF
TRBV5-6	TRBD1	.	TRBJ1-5	TGTGCCAGCAGCTTGGCCGGCGGACAGGGGTTCAATCAGCCCCAGCATTTT	CASSLAGGQGFNQPQHF
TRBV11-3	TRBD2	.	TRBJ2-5	TGTGCCAGCAGCTTAGATGGTTCGGGGGGCCAAGAGACCCAGTACTTC	CASSLDGSGGQETQYF
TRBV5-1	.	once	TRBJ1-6	TGCGCCAGCAGCTTGGGACAGCCCCCCAATTCACCCCTCCACTTT	CASSLGQPPNSPLHF
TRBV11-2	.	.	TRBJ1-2	TGTGCCAGCAGCTTAGTTCCCCTGAGGGGCTACACCTTC	CASSLVPLRGYTF
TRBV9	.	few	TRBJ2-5	TGTGCCAGCAGCGTAGAACTTCTGGAGGGTGAGACCCAGTACTTC	CASSVELLEGETQYF
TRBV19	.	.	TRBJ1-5	TGTGCCACCGGGTCCCACTATAGCAATCAGCCCCAGCATTTT	CATGSHYSNQPQHF
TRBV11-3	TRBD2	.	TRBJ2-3	TGTGCCAGCAGCTCGGGACTAGCGGGGACAAACACAGATACGCAGTATTTT	CASSSGLAGTNTDTQYF
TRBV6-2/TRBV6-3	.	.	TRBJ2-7	TGTGCCAGCAGCCTAGACACAAGATACGAGCAGTACTTC	CASSLDTRYEQYF
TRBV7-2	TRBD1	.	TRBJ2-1	TGTGCCAGCAGCTTAGCTTCGGGACAGGTCTACAATGAGCAGTTCTTC	CASSLASGQVYNEQFF
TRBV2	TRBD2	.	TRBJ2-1	TGTGCCAGCAGTAGGGGGCTAGCGGGGATCTCCTACAATGAGCAGTTCTTC	CASSRGLAGISYNEQFF
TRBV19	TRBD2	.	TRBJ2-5	TGTGCCAGTAGCGGGACTAGCGGAGAGAAAGAGACCCAGTACTTC	CASSGTSGEKETQYF
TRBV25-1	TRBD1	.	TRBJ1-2	TGTGCCAGCAGTGAACCGACAGGGGCTCGCACTGGCTACACCTTC	CASSEPTGARTGYTF
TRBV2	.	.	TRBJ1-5	TGTGCCAGCAAGCGGGACGATCAGCCCCAGCATTTT	CASKRDDQPQHF
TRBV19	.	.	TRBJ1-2	TGTGCCAGTAGTATCCCCCCCGCGGGGTCCTATGGCTACACCTTC	CASSIPPAGSYGYTF
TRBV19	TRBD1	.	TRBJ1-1	TGTGCCAGTAGTACTCGGACAGGGGAGGAGGTCACTGAAGCTTTCTTT	CASSTRTGEEVTEAFF
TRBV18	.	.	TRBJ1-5	TGTGCCAGCTCACCGGGGCTGGGGGGGAATCAGCCCCAGCATTTT	CASSPGLGGNQPQHF
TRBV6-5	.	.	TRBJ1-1	TGTGCCAGCAGTTACGTCTCCGGGAGGACTGAAGCTTTCTTT	CASSYVSGRTEAFF
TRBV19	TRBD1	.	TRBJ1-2	TGTGCCAGTAGTATAGGACAGGGGGTGGAATATGGCTACACCTTC	CASSIGQGVEYGYTF
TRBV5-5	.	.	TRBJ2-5	TGTGCCAGCAGCTTCGTCCCAGGCGCGAAAGAGACCCAGTACTTC	CASSFVPGAKETQYF
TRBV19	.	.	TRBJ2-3	TGTGCCAGTAATATGGGGGCAGAGGATACGCAGTATTTT	CASNMGAEDTQYF
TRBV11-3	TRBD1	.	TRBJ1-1	TGTGCCAGCAGCTTAGCTGTCTGGACAGGGAACACTGAAGCTTTCTTT	CASSLAVWTGNTEAFF
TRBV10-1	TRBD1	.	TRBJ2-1	TGCGCCAACCCGGGACAGCTATACAATGAGCAGTTCTTC	CANPGQLYNEQFF
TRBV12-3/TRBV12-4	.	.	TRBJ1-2	TGTGCCAGCAGTTTTCGGGGGGCGCCTGGCTACACCTTC	CASSFRGAPGYTF
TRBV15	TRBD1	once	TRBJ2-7	TGTGCCACCAGCATTCGGCTGGGACAGACCTACGAGCAGTACTTC	CATSIRLGQTYEQYF